Reported below is one T cell receptor beta chain. What it binds is unknown. V shed 8 bases, J shed 1 base, and the junction held 8 bases outside the gene matches. This CDR3 comprises 15 residues. The germline CDR1 and CDR2 sequences are LNHDA and SQIVND (reference sequence). The run of the v3.0 immunoSEQ assay was at survey level. Libraries were prepared by immunoSEQ multiplex PCR; TCRdb keeps only in-frame clonotypes and omits some of them. This sample yields roughly 29,000 clones, of which 85% to 95% are seen a single time; 3.1% belongs to the top ten. All donors provided no fewer than one pre-ART and no fewer than two post-ART PBMC samples. This sample is part of a study of long-term antiretroviral therapy in people with HIV. Across the study: A decade or so separates the oldest specimens from the later 2015 immediate-ART recommendation.

Study-level points and caveats: Following ART, diversity rose but still fell short of transplant donor controls. Older ART regimens may have been in use when blood was drawn between about 2004 and 2017.

The specimen comprised unsorted PBMCs, sampled 5.3 years after starting antiretroviral therapy. The chain is built from TRBV19 and TRBJ1-2, with 9 bases identical to TRBD1. The TCR sequence derives from a man aged 50-59 years with HIV. CDR3 protein: CASGPGQGHNYGYTF. In nucleotides, the CDR3 is TGTGCCAGTGGTCCGGGACAGGGCCATAACTATGGCTACACCTTC.